This note documents a single T cell receptor (beta chain) sequence. The data belong to a study of cytomegalovirus exposure and HLA in healthy donors. The data were produced by immunoSEQ multiplex PCR, yet TCRdb's version contains in-frame clones alone and is incomplete. The sample has 150,000 or so clones; about 85% are singletons. V lost 10 bases and J lost 0, with 18 bases in between. The CDR3 extends over 16 amino acids. Germline CDR1 and CDR2: LNHDA and SQIVND (reference sequence). The sequence came from a man aged 30 to 39 in good health and CMV-seropositive. Source material: PBMCs. The genes are TRBV19 and TRBJ1-4; the D gene is possibly TRBD1 (6 bases). The CDR3 nucleotides read TGTGCCACCACTCCGGGACAAAATCCAACTAATGAAAAACTGTTTTTT. This sequence encodes CATTPGQNPTNEKLFF. The variable domain in full, completed from reference TRBV19 and TRBJ1-4, reads DGGITQSPKYLFRKEGQNVTLSCEQNLNHDAMYWYRQDPGQGLRLIYYSQIVNDFQKGDIAEGYSVSREKKESFPLTVTSAQKNPTAFYLCATTPGQNPTNEKLFFGSGTQLSVL.